The 21 T cell receptor beta chains below were found in one sample sequenced in a study of blood T cell repertoires in COVID-19 (dated by TCRdb to the early 2020s). Libraries were built with the immunoSEQ multiplex PCR assay. The clones in this table, taken by TCRdb from immuneACCESS, are in-frame only. Not every clone is retained; where verified, under half of the shortfall comes from an unresolved V gene, and the cause of the rest is unknown. This sample holds about 310,000 clones; roughly 84% were observed only once. The top ten clonotypes cover 1% of the sample. The sequencing input was peripheral blood. All receptors come from a man aged 45-65 years with active or convalescent COVID-19.

V gene TRBV21-1 combines with J gene TRBJ2-5; the D call in the table, TRBD2, was not verified against the DNA. TRBV21-1 is a known pseudogene. The CDR3 totals 14 residues. CDR3 sequence reads: CARKIQAVILTQYF. The CDR3, as DNA: TGTGCCAGGAAAATTCAAGCGGTTATATTGACCCAGTACTTC.

The chain couples TRBV27 to TRBJ1-2; the D gene is possibly TRBD1 (5 bases). The germline V and J ends were trimmed by 6 bases and 1 base, with 9 bases remaining between them. Germline V lookup: CDR1 MNHEY, CDR2 SMNVEV (reference sequence). The CDR3 length is 13 residues. The CDR3 spells CASRMQGNYGYTF. CDR3 in DNA: TGTGCCAGCAGAATGCAGGGTAACTATGGCTACACCTTC.

A note on this clone: At the DNA level, this CDR3 is encoded by other sequences in the same sample as well. The J gene is TRBJ1-1, the V gene TRBV19, with a weak D call TRBD1 (5 bases). There are 13 residues in the CDR3. The germline CDR1 and CDR2 sequences are LNHDA and SQIVND (reference sequence). The V end was cut by 3 bases, the J end by 1 base, with 6 bases between. The CDR3 protein is CASSIGGNTEAFF. The DNA for the CDR3 is TGTGCCAGTAGTATCGGGGGGAACACTGAAGCTTTCTTT.

This chain links TRBV6-5 with TRBJ2-5, with 7 bases identical to TRBD1. Looked up from germline, CDR1 is MNHEY and CDR2 is SVGAGI. Trimming at V came to 2 bases and at J to 4 bases, leaving 4 bases not matched to a gene. This CDR3 has 14 residues. CDR3 coding DNA: TGTGCCAGCAGTTACAACCAGGGGGTAGAGACCCAGTACTTC. It is translated as CASSYNQGVETQYF.

The chain's CDR3 is CASSLGRGSGTGELFF. DNA of the CDR3: TGTGCCAGCAGCTTAGGCCGCGGGAGCGGGACCGGGGAGCTGTTTTTT. The chain recombines TRBV11-2 with TRBJ2-2; TRBD2 matches 7 bases. The V and J ends lost 1 base and 5 bases, in that order; junction bases with no gene match: 7. CDR3 length: 16 residues. Germline CDR1 is SGHAT and CDR2 is FQNNGV.

In DNA form, the CDR3 reads TGTGCCAGTGATCAGGGGGGGGAGCTGTTTTTT. Its translation is CASDQGGELFF. V usage is TRBV19 and J usage is TRBJ2-2; D may be TRBD1 (6 bases). V was shortened by 8 bases and J by 8 bases, with 9 bases between the two germline ends. CDR1 and CDR2 from the germline V gene are LNHDA and SQIVND (reference sequence). The CDR3 runs to 11 residues.

V is TRBV19 and J is TRBJ1-2, with D unclear. Looked up from germline, CDR1 is LNHDA and CDR2 is SQIVND (reference sequence). The CDR3 is 15 residues long. Between the trimmed V and J ends, which lost 7 bases and 2 bases, there was a span of 17 bases. This chain's CDR3 is CASTGGYRRNYGYTF. CDR3 sequence (DNA): TGTGCCAGTACCGGAGGATACAGAAGGAACTATGGCTACACCTTC.

The chain links TRBV6-5 to TRBJ1-2; D is unresolved. This CDR3 comprises 13 residues. Trimming pared 4 bases from V and 2 bases from J, leaving 8 bases between. Looked up from germline, CDR1 is MNHEY and CDR2 is SVGAGI. DNA of the CDR3: TGTGCCAGCAGTTTGGGCAGGAACTATGGCTACACCTTC. Amino acid sequence: CASSLGRNYGYTF.

J is TRBJ1-3 and V is TRBV4-3; D is unresolved. The CDR3 runs to 16 residues. Trimming removed 0 bases at V and 2 bases at J, with 11 bases between. The V gene's germline CDR1 is LGHNA and CDR2 YSLEER. The CDR3 region has the DNA TGCGCCAGCAGCCAAGATGAAAGGACTGCTGGAAACACCATATATTTT. Translating gives CASSQDERTAGNTIYF.

A few counts support this clone. J is TRBJ1-1 and V is TRBV2, with a tentative D call TRBD1 (5 bases). The CDR3 covers 14 residues. V gave up 7 bases and J gave up 2 bases, with 14 bases separating them. Germline CDR1 SNHLY, CDR2 FYNNEI. The CDR3 DNA is TGTGCCAGCATTAACACCGGGGGTAACACTGAAGCTTTCTTT. Amino acid sequence: CASINTGGNTEAFF.

V gene TRBV28 combines with J gene TRBJ1-1, with D hard to call. The CDR3 runs 12 residues. V lost 8 bases and J 8 bases, leaving 15 bases between the germline ends. Germline loops: CDR1 MDHEN, CDR2 SYDVKM. CDR3 protein: CASESWAKEAFF. CDR3 DNA sequence: TGTGCCAGCGAGAGCTGGGCAAAAGAAGCTTTCTTT.

With respect to this clone: Other DNA sequences within the sample encode an identical CDR3. This rearrangement joins TRBV18 to TRBJ1-1, with a possible D match to TRBD1 (5 bases). V lost 3 bases to trimming and J lost 3 bases, with 14 bases between them. The CDR3 totals 15 residues. Looked up from germline, CDR1 is KGHSH and CDR2 is LQKENI. The CDR3 bases are TGTGCCAGCTCACCTCGCAGGGATTTAGACACTGAAGCTTTCTTT. Its translation is CASSPRRDLDTEAFF.

The rearrangement joins TRBV6-6 to TRBJ2-1; 11 bases match TRBD2. The trim removed 6 bases at V and 10 bases at J, leaving 5 bases unmatched. Germline V gene lookup returns CDR1 MNHNY and CDR2 SVGAGI (reference sequence). The CDR3 loop spans 13 amino acids. This chain's CDR3 is CASRLAGGLEQFF. CDR3 DNA sequence: TGTGCCAGCAGGTTAGCGGGGGGGCTCGAGCAGTTCTTC.

The gene calls are TRBV2 and TRBJ2-7, with 10 bases identical to TRBD1. In germline, CDR1 is SNHLY, CDR2 FYNNEI. V dropped 6 bases and J dropped 5; count of bases not matched to a gene: 10. The CDR3 extends over 15 amino acids. The CDR3 coding sequence is TGTGCCAGCAGAAAGGGACAGGGGAATATGGACGAGCAGTACTTC. This gives the protein CASRKGQGNMDEQYF.

In the case of this clone: Different DNA sequences within this sample yield the same CDR3. This chain links TRBV4-1 with TRBJ1-1; D ambiguous. V lost 1 base to trimming and J lost 4 bases, with 7 bases between them. This CDR3 comprises 13 residues. Germline CDR1 and CDR2: MGHRA and YSYEKL. The CDR3 here is CASSQVRGTEAFF. CDR3 nucleotides: TGCGCCAGCAGCCAAGTACGCGGCACTGAAGCTTTCTTT.

The rearrangement uses TRBV19 and TRBJ1-5; D is unclear. Trimming took 2 bases from V and 4 from J, leaving 6 bases between them. Germline CDR1 is LNHDA and CDR2 is SQIVND (reference sequence). The CDR3 runs 13 residues. The chain's CDR3 is CASSISSNQPQHF. The CDR3 DNA reads TGTGCCAGTAGTATATCGAGTAATCAGCCCCAGCATTTT.

This clone was picked up one time. CDR3 bases: TGTGCCAGCGGGTCTGGAGCCGGGGAGCTGTTTTTT. Its translation: CASGSGAGELFF. The gene calls are TRBV2 and TRBJ2-2; D ambiguous. There are 12 residues in the CDR3. Trimming cost V 8 bases and J 6 bases, with 10 bases left between them. Germline V gene sequence: CDR1 SNHLY, CDR2 FYNNEI.

The gene calls are TRBV5-1 and TRBJ2-5; D ambiguous. V shed 4 bases and J shed 1 base, with 11 bases lying between them. Per the germline V gene, CDR1 is SGHRS and CDR2 is YFSETQ. The CDR3 is made up of 14 amino acids. The CDR3 is CASSPRLIQETQYF. Written as DNA, the CDR3 is TGCGCCAGCAGCCCCCGACTGATCCAAGAGACCCAGTACTTC.

The chain employs TRBV5-1 and TRBJ2-1, with 9 positions matching TRBD2. V lost 6 bases, J lost 5 bases, and 12 bases stayed unmatched. Germline CDR1 is SGHRS and CDR2 is YFSETQ. This CDR3 has 16 amino acids. The CDR3 region has the DNA TGCGCCAGCACCCTAATTGGGACTAGCATGCACAATGAGCAGTTCTTC. Amino acid sequence: CASTLIGTSMHNEQFF.

The rearrangement links TRBV5-1 to TRBJ2-3; maybe TRBD1 (6 bases). Deletions cut 0 bases from V and 5 bases from J, with 16 bases between. CDR1 and CDR2 (germline): SGHRS, YFSETQ. CDR3 length equals 16 residues. The CDR3 coding sequence is TGCGCCAGCAGCTTGGATTTGGCAGGGGTGGAAGATACGCAGTATTTT. It translates to CASSLDLAGVEDTQYF.

This clone showed up just once. The V call is TRBV6-5, the J call TRBJ1-3, with 8 bases aligning to TRBD1. Germline trimming cut 5 bases from V and 2 bases from J; bases unmatched to any gene: 2. The CDR3 has 14 amino acids. Germline CDR1 is MNHEY and CDR2 is SVGAGI. The CDR3 bases are TGTGCCAGCAGTAAGACAGGGGCTGGAAACACCATATATTTT. Protein: CASSKTGAGNTIYF.